These 17 T cell receptor beta chains were sequenced from one sample in a study of radiotherapy plus CTLA-4 blockade in lung cancer. Sequenced by immunoSEQ multiplex PCR; TCRdb stores in-frame clones only, minus some. The sample consists of roughly 100,000 clones, approximately 82% of them appearing once. The sample consisted of peripheral blood, taken from a patient treated with radiotherapy plus ipilimumab. The receptors originated from a human donor with non-small cell lung cancer that progressed on radiotherapy plus ipilimumab.

This clone appeared once. The chain couples TRBV15 to TRBJ2-1; TRBD1 matches at 11 bases. Germline V lookup: CDR1 LNHNV, CDR2 YYDKDF (reference sequence). The CDR3 has 15 residues. The V segment lost 5 bases and the J segment 7 bases; nucleotides outside the gene matches: 7. The CDR3 loop is CATSLRDRGLNEQFF. The DNA for the CDR3 is TGTGCCACCAGCCTCCGGGACAGGGGGTTGAATGAGCAGTTCTTC.

In its sample, this clone was seen once. The chain employs TRBV27 and TRBJ2-7; 12 bases align to TRBD2. This CDR3 spans 15 amino acids. The J segment lost 6 bases and the V segment lost 8 bases, leaving 11 bases of the junction unmatched. The germline gives CDR1 MNHEY, CDR2 SMNVEV (reference sequence). Here the CDR3 DNA reads TGTGCCAGCCGGCCGTTACTAGCGGGAGGAGGCGAGCAGTACGTC. Translating gives CASRPLLAGGGEQYV.

The chain employs TRBV4-2 and TRBJ2-2, with 11 positions matching TRBD2. The CDR3 consists of 16 residues. CDR1 and CDR2 (germline): LGHNA, YNFKEQ. V was pared by 2 bases and J by 7 bases, with 6 bases of the junction left unmatched. DNA for the CDR3: TGTGCCAGCAGCCAACCCCCAACTAGCGGGGGCGGGGAGCTGTTTTTT. It translates to CASSQPPTSGGGELFF.

CDR3 coding DNA: TGCGCCAGCAGCCCGGGAGGCTCTGGAAACACCATATATTTT. Its protein product is CASSPGGSGNTIYF. This chain uses TRBV5-1 with TRBJ1-3, with D unclear. CDR3 size: 14 residues. V lost 4 bases and J 0 bases, leaving 8 bases between the germline ends. In germline, CDR1 is SGHRS, CDR2 YFSETQ.

The J gene is TRBJ2-2, the V gene TRBV29-1; D is undetermined. The V and J ends lost 7 bases and 1 base respectively, with 10 bases between them. Per the germline V gene, CDR1 is SQVTM and CDR2 is ANQGSEA. This CDR3 contains 13 residues. The CDR3 reads CSADIGNTGELFF. The CDR3 DNA follows: TGCAGCGCTGACATAGGGAACACCGGGGAGCTGTTTTTT.

The genes are TRBV29-1 and TRBJ2-7; D perhaps matches TRBD1 (7 bases). The V end lost 4 bases, the J end lost 5 bases, and 18 bases lay between the germline ends. The CDR3 covers 14 residues. CDR1 and CDR2 from the germline V gene are SQVTM and ANQGSEA. The CDR3 loop reads CSVGGGGGGDEQYF. CDR3 bases: TGCAGCGTTGGGGGCGGAGGGGGCGGGGACGAGCAGTACTTC.

V and J are TRBV23-1 and TRBJ1-3, with 9 bases matching TRBD1. TRBV23-1 is an ORF, with its function uncertain. The CDR3 contains 17 residues. Germline trimming cut 6 bases from V and 0 bases from J; bases unmatched to any gene: 9. The DNA of the CDR3 is TGCGCCAGCAGCCTACTCGGGACAGGGTTCTCTGGAAACACCATATATTTT. It yields the protein CASSLLGTGFSGNTIYF.

The rearrangement joins TRBV5-1 to TRBJ1-1, with D unclear. The CDR3 runs 14 residues. V was trimmed by 0 bases and J by 4 bases, leaving 10 bases between them. Looked up from germline, CDR1 is SGHRS and CDR2 is YFSETQ. The chain's CDR3 is CASSLDPWGTEAFF. For the CDR3, the DNA is TGCGCCAGCAGCTTGGACCCCTGGGGCACTGAAGCTTTCTTT.

The chain links TRBV28 to TRBJ2-5; possible D gene TRBD2, 6 bases. Germline V gene data show CDR1 as MDHEN and CDR2 as SYDVKM. The ends were cut back, 6 bases at V and 3 bases at J, with 11 bases in the middle. This CDR3 has 13 amino acids. The CDR3 here is CASRQGGEETQYF. For the CDR3, the DNA is TGTGCCAGCAGGCAGGGCGGGGAAGAGACCCAGTACTTC.

The chain carries TRBV29-1 and TRBJ2-2, with D possibly being TRBD2 (6 bases). V was shortened by 0 bases and J by 6 bases, with 8 bases between the two germline ends. Looked up from germline, CDR1 is SQVTM and CDR2 is ANQGSEA. The CDR3 is made up of 13 amino acids. CDR3 nucleotide sequence: TGCAGCGTTGAAGATGGCGGGGCCGGGGAGCTGTTTTTT. This translates into CSVEDGGAGELFF.

The chain uses TRBV11-2 and TRBJ2-5; 9 bases agree with TRBD2. Germline trimming cut 4 bases from V and 1 base from J; bases unmatched to any gene: 7. The CDR3 has 16 amino acids. In germline, CDR1 is SGHAT, CDR2 FQNNGV. The CDR3 region is CASSSPQREVQETQYF. The CDR3 DNA reads as TGTGCCAGCAGCTCGCCCCAGCGGGAGGTCCAAGAGACCCAGTACTTC.

J is TRBJ1-3 and V is TRBV9, with D possibly TRBD1 on 6 matching bases. Germline V CDR1 and CDR2: SGDLS, YYNGEE. This CDR3 contains 15 residues. With 0 bases removed from V and 0 bases from J, the gap between germline ends came to 7 bases. The CDR3 DNA follows: TGTGCCAGCAGCGTAGTGGACAGCTCTGGAAACACCATATATTTT. Protein: CASSVVDSSGNTIYF.

In the case of this clone: A far larger clone is just one base off, so this is likely a read error. This sample also contains other DNA sequences that code for the same CDR3. The J gene is TRBJ2-2, the V gene TRBV5-1, with 10 nucleotides matching TRBD2. The CDR3 consists of 17 residues. Germline V CDR1 and CDR2: SGHRS, YFSETQ. The ends lost 5 bases at V and 8 bases at J; junction bases unmatched: 15. DNA for the CDR3: TGCGCCAGCAGTTTACCTAGCGGGAGTCGGGGCACGGGGGAGCTGTTTTTT. It specifies CASSLPSGSRGTGELFF.

With respect to this clone: A read error may produce the germline difference seen at one junction end. The chain combines TRBV2 with TRBJ2-3; 9 bases agree with TRBD2. CDR3 length equals 15 residues. Per germline, CDR1 SNHLY and CDR2 FYNNEI. The CDR3 loop reads CASNEVAGVIDTQYF. The CDR3 nucleotides read TGTGCCAGCAATGAAGTAGCGGGAGTGATAGATACGCAGTATTTT. The full variable domain, in which reference TRBV2 and TRBJ2-3 provide the parts outside the CDR3, is EPEVTQTPSHQVTQMGQEVILRCVPISNHLYFYWYRQILGQKVEFLVSFYNNEISEKSEIFDDQFSVERPDGSNFTLKIRSTKLEDSAMYFCASNEVAGVIDTQYFGPGTRLTVL.

The chain employs TRBV7-9 and TRBJ1-5; 11 nucleotides line up with TRBD1. Germline V gene data show CDR1 as SEHNR and CDR2 as FQNEAQ (reference sequence). Losses at the gene ends were 5 bases for V and 6 bases for J; bases not matched to a gene: 6. The CDR3 contains 15 residues. CDR3 sequence reads: CASSPGTGGSQPQHF. CDR3 nucleotides: TGTGCCAGCAGCCCCGGGACAGGGGGAAGTCAGCCCCAGCATTTT.

J is TRBJ2-1 and V is TRBV6-5, with 7 bases lining up with TRBD1. The CDR3 runs to 13 residues. Germline V CDR1 and CDR2: MNHEY, SVGAGI. V trimming: 4 bases; J trimming: 8 bases; junction bases outside the gene matches: 5. DNA for the CDR3: TGTGCCAGCAGTTCGCACAGGGGACATGAGCAGTTCTTC. This translates into CASSSHRGHEQFF.

The V and J genes are TRBV4-1 and TRBJ1-2; 10 nucleotides align to TRBD1. V shed 4 bases and J 4 bases; nucleotides not matched to a gene: 3. The germline CDR1 and CDR2 sequences are MGHRA and YSYEKL. This CDR3 comprises 14 residues. This chain's CDR3 is CASSPTGGIYGYTF. In DNA, the CDR3 is TGCGCCAGCAGCCCGACAGGGGGCATCTATGGCTACACCTTC.